This T cell receptor beta chain originates from a study of cytomegalovirus exposure and HLA in healthy donors. The J segment lost 1 base and the V segment lost 3 bases, leaving 0 bases of the junction unmatched. CDR1 and CDR2 (germline): SGHDT, YYEEEE. The CDR3 runs 14 residues. PCR used 60 Vbeta primers and 13 Jbeta primers. TCRdb's table, derived via immunoSEQ multiplex PCR, lists solely in-frame clones and lacks some. The sample lists tens of thousands of clones, 63% occurring once. This clone was found a few times. The specimen sequenced was PBMCs. The gene calls are TRBV5-6 and TRBJ1-1; 10 bases agree with TRBD1. This receptor was taken from a woman aged 25-40 years in good health and CMV-seronegative. This CDR3 reads CASSWDRGNTEAFF. The CDR3 nucleotides are TGTGCCAGCAGCTGGGACAGGGGGAACACTGAAGCTTTCTTT.